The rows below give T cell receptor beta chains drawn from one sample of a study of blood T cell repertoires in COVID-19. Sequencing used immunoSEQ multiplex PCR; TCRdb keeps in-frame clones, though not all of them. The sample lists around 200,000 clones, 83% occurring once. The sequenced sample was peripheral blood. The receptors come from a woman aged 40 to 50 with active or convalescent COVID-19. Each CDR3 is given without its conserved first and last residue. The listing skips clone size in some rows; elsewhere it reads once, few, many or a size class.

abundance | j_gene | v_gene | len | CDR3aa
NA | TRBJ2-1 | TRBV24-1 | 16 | ATSGSTFSGGGGNEQF
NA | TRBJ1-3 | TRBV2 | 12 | ASRGQLSGNTIY
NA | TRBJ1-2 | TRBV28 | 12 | ASSLIQSNYGYT
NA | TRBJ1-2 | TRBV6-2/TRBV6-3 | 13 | ASSSYRGVNYGYT
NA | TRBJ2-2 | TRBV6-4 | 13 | ASSVEQGNTGELF
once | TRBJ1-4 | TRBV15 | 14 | ATSISGTGLNEKLF
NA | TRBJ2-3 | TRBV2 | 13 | ASSDLSRGGDTQY
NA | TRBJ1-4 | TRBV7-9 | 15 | ASSLSASTGFNEKLF
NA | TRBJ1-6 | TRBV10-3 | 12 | AISDVRPDSPLH
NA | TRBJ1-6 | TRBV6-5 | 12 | ASKWTGENSPLH
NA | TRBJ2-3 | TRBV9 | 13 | ASSVAAGAPDTQY
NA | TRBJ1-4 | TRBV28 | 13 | ASSFGQATNEKLF
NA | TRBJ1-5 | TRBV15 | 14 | ATSTRQARSNQPQH
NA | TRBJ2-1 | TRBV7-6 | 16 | ASSLAGLAGGQDNEQF